This is a list of T cell receptor beta chains from one sample in a study of T cell responses to AZD1222 COVID-19 vaccine. Method: immunoSEQ multiplex PCR; TCRdb's copy keeps in-frame clones and lacks some. The table includes about 150,000 clones, roughly 90% detected once. Here the sequenced sample was peripheral blood, taken on day 0 of AZD1222 vaccination. These receptors all stem from an adult in good health. Each CDR3 is given without its conserved first and last residue. Fields, in order: CDR3 protein, clone size, J gene, V gene. A clone size is listed for some rows: how often the clone was seen (once, few, many), or a class if it is expanded.

ASSLKSSGAEAF,.,TRBJ1-1,TRBV7-3
ASSLGRGSYEQY,.,TRBJ2-7,TRBV7-8
ASSRQSGATDTQY,.,TRBJ2-3,TRBV6-2/TRBV6-3
ASSSDRGNSPLH,once,TRBJ1-6,TRBV27
ASSQAGGYYAEQY,.,TRBJ2-7,TRBV3-1/TRBV3-2
AISESGGQEEGYT,few,TRBJ1-2,TRBV10-3
ASSVGGQLPEKLF,.,TRBJ1-4,TRBV9
ASSYDSSYEQY,.,TRBJ2-7,TRBV6-6
ASSQTGSNSPLH,.,TRBJ1-6,TRBV6-2/TRBV6-3
ASSKTSGGTGETQY,.,TRBJ2-5,TRBV19
ASSLVVRDNRGYT,.,TRBJ1-2,TRBV5-6
ASSPSSYEQY,.,TRBJ2-7,TRBV7-8
ASRPGTGNTEAF,.,TRBJ1-1,TRBV27
TSSHRDRVYGYT,.,TRBJ1-2,TRBV1
ATSRAGTSILNEQF,.,TRBJ2-1,TRBV15
ASSQGTSRNQPQH,.,TRBJ1-5,TRBV4-2
ASRRDRGSYQPQH,.,TRBJ1-5,TRBV6-5
ASSYEETQY,.,TRBJ2-5,TRBV5-6
ASRRTGINNEQF,.,TRBJ2-1,TRBV27
ASSYWSREAF,.,TRBJ1-1,TRBV6-2/TRBV6-3
ASSVGSRATGELF,.,TRBJ2-2,TRBV9
ASSPPFGGNSPLH,.,TRBJ1-6,TRBV27
ASSLQSGIPYGYT,.,TRBJ1-2,TRBV5-4
ASSQGGGETQY,.,TRBJ2-5,TRBV18
ASSYQQFYYEQY,once,TRBJ2-7,TRBV6-6
ASRPVLSGTSFDSNADTQY,.,TRBJ2-3,TRBV28
ASRFSLDQPQH,.,TRBJ1-5,TRBV6-5
ASSNERISFNEQF,.,TRBJ2-1,TRBV19
ASSELLDFYNEQF,.,TRBJ2-1,TRBV2
ASTLGGFYGYT,.,TRBJ1-2,TRBV7-9
ASSETGNGNTIY,.,TRBJ1-3,TRBV25-1
ASSFSGLNTEAF,.,TRBJ1-1,TRBV28
AIRQGGGYGYT,.,TRBJ1-2,TRBV10-3
ASRGTLSNQPQH,.,TRBJ1-5,TRBV7-8
ASSPTGGIGIYEQY,.,TRBJ2-7,TRBV5-4
ASSDRLNTGELF,.,TRBJ2-2,TRBV6-2/TRBV6-3
ASSEAKNIQY,.,TRBJ2-4,TRBV2
ASRETGRSYNEQF,.,TRBJ2-1,TRBV6-5
ASSKDSWVMGYEQY,.,TRBJ2-7,TRBV19
ASSLVKFTTGELF,.,TRBJ2-2,TRBV7-2
ASSSPGGGADNEQF,.,TRBJ2-1,TRBV7-2
ASSNPGGAEGYT,.,TRBJ1-2,TRBV27
ASSVRGDNSPLH,.,TRBJ1-6,TRBV9
ASYDRPVNTIY,.,TRBJ1-3,TRBV28
ASSPQGTLSYEQY,once,TRBJ2-7,TRBV6-2/TRBV6-3
ASSLERGRAYNEQF,.,TRBJ2-1,TRBV11-2
ASSEGITDLRGYT,once,TRBJ1-2,TRBV6-1
ASSQDRGAGLETQY,.,TRBJ2-5,TRBV4-3